These 21 T cell receptor beta chains share one sample of origin, sequenced in a study of early T cells in non-severe SARS-CoV-2 infection. TCRdb ran MiXCR on the 5' RACE reads and lists one entry per CDR3 protein. The table records tens of thousands of distinct CDR3 sequences, 8% to 13% of them present only once. Source: whole blood, taken at baseline. These receptor sequences come from an adult who was a healthcare worker with PCR-confirmed SARS-CoV-2 infection or an uninfected control (not recorded which).

The rearrangement uses TRBV11-3 and TRBJ2-1; TRBD2 might be the D (6 bases). There are 14 residues in the CDR3. Trimming removed 1 base at V and 5 bases at J, with 9 bases between. Germline CDR1 reads SGHNT; CDR2 reads YENEEA. The CDR3 spells CASSLADYNNEQFF. CDR3 nucleotides: TGTGCCAGCAGCTTAGCGGACTACAACAATGAGCAGTTCTTC.

Ten or more counts support this clonotype. The rearrangement uses TRBV7-3 and TRBJ2-2; D remains unclear. Germline V gene lookup returns CDR1 SGHTA and CDR2 FQGTGA. The CDR3 contains 16 residues. V was shortened by 5 bases and J by 0 bases, with 13 bases between the two germline ends. The CDR3 nucleotides are TGTGCCAGCAGCACCGATAGGGCGACGAACACCGGGGAGCTGTTTTTT. As protein: CASSTDRATNTGELFF.

This clonotype appeared many times. The chain combines TRBV12-3 or TRBV12-4 with TRBJ2-2; 10 bases map to TRBD2. The CDR3 is 16 residues long. V shed 6 bases and J 7 bases; nucleotides not matched to a gene: 11. Here the CDR3 DNA reads TGTGCCAGCAGCCACGGGACTAGCGCCGGGAGCGGGGAGCTGTTTTTT. Translated, it gives CASSHGTSAGSGELFF.

The chain recombines TRBV5-1 with TRBJ2-3; 10 bases are shared with TRBD2. CDR1 SGHRS and CDR2 YFSETQ come from the germline V gene. The J segment lost 1 base and the V segment lost 2 bases, leaving 4 bases of the junction unmatched. The CDR3 covers 16 residues. This chain's CDR3 is CASSFTSGMRTDTQYF. The CDR3 DNA reads as TGCGCCAGCAGCTTTACTAGCGGGATGCGCACAGATACGCAGTATTTT.

This clonotype came up many times. This chain's CDR3 is CSASPEATRAFF. The CDR3 DNA is TGCAGTGCTAGCCCTGAGGCCACTCGAGCTTTCTTT. The chain has TRBV20-1 and TRBJ1-1; D uncertain. Germline V CDR1 and CDR2: DFQATT, SNEGSKA (reference sequence). The CDR3 sequence is 12 residues long. The V end lost 3 bases, the J end lost 10 bases, and 15 bases lay between the germline ends.

This clonotype was counted between two and nine times. This chain connects TRBV18 to TRBJ2-5; possibly TRBD2 for D (6 bases). V dropped 0 bases and J dropped 6 bases, with 11 bases sitting between them. The CDR3 extends over 14 amino acids. Germline CDR1 and CDR2: KGHSH and LQKENI. This CDR3 is CASSPPGGLKTQYF. CDR3 DNA: TGTGCCAGCTCACCACCAGGAGGGTTGAAGACCCAGTACTTC.

At least ten counts were recorded for this clonotype. The chain employs TRBV6-2 or TRBV6-3 and TRBJ2-7, with D possibly TRBD2 on 5 matching bases. The CDR3 consists of 16 residues. CDR1 MNHEY and CDR2 SVGEGT come from the germline V gene. V was cut by 4 bases and J by 2 bases, with 18 bases left in between. The CDR3 nucleotides read TGTGCCAGCAGTTGGTCGCGAGAGGGCCAGGCCTACGAGCAGTACTTC. Its translation: CASSWSREGQAYEQYF.

The DNA of the CDR3 is TGTGCCAGCAGCCGTACGGCGGCAAAGGGAAACACCATATATTTT. Protein product: CASSRTAAKGNTIYF. The rearrangement uses TRBV3-1 and TRBJ1-3; D is unresolved. Trimming shortened V by 4 bases and J by 4 bases, and 14 bases separated the two germline ends. Germline V gene sequence: CDR1 LGHDT, CDR2 YNNKEL (reference sequence). This CDR3 has 15 amino acids. Filled out from reference TRBV3-1 and TRBJ1-3, the complete variable domain reads DTAVSQTPKYLVTQMGNDKSIKCEQNLGHDTMYWYKQDSKKFLKIMFSYNNKELIINETVPNRFSPKSPDKAHLNLHINSLELGDSAVYFCASSRTAAKGNTIYFGEGSWLTVV.

This clonotype was recorded many times. V usage is TRBV2 and J usage is TRBJ2-2, with D unresolved. CDR1 and CDR2 from the germline V gene are SNHLY and FYNNEI. The CDR3 extends over 14 amino acids. With 3 bases removed from V and 8 bases from J, the gap between germline ends came to 13 bases. DNA of the CDR3: TGTGCCAGCAGTGAGGATCAGGTCGGGGGGGAGCTGTTTTTT. Translating it yields CASSEDQVGGELFF.

This clonotype appeared a few times. This sequence joins TRBV20-1 and TRBJ2-7, with a possible D match to TRBD2 (6 bases). Per germline, CDR1 DFQATT and CDR2 SNEGSKA (reference sequence). The CDR3 runs 11 residues. The V end lost 8 bases, the J end lost 3 bases, and 11 bases lay between the germline ends. CDR3 sequence reads: CSPGLLYEQYF. The CDR3, as DNA: TGCAGTCCGGGACTTCTCTACGAGCAGTACTTC.

J is TRBJ2-5 and V is TRBV11-1, with 7 bases identical to TRBD2. CDR3 size: 15 residues. CDR1 SGHAT and CDR2 FQDESV come from the germline V gene (reference sequence). With 5 bases clipped from V and 2 bases from J, the junction kept 8 bases outside the gene matches. The CDR3 coding sequence is TGTGCCAGCAGCCTTAGCGGGCGAGGTCAAGAGACCCAGTACTTC. Translating it yields CASSLSGRGQETQYF.

Only a few counts were recorded for this clonotype. The chain links TRBV10-1 to TRBJ1-1; TRBD1 matches at 7 bases. The CDR3 has 13 amino acids. The J segment lost 1 base and the V segment lost 6 bases, leaving 2 bases of the junction unmatched. Germline V lookup: CDR1 WNHNN, CDR2 SYGVQD (reference sequence). The CDR3 nucleotides are TGCGCCAGCAGGGACAGGAGGAACACTGAAGCTTTCTTT. Amino acids: CASRDRRNTEAFF.

This clonotype was seen a handful of times. The chain recombines TRBV29-1 with TRBJ1-1; D remains unclear. Germline CDR1 reads SQVTM; CDR2 reads ANQGSEA. CDR3 length: 12 residues. Trimming cost V 4 bases and J 1 base, with 7 bases left between them. CDR3 residues: CSVVLSNTEAFF. The CDR3 DNA follows: TGCAGCGTTGTACTTTCGAACACTGAAGCTTTCTTT.

This clonotype was seen only a few times. The chain has TRBV27 and TRBJ2-1; TRBD2 matches at 7 bases. Per the germline V gene, CDR1 is MNHEY and CDR2 is SMNVEV (reference sequence). Trimming removed 6 bases from V and 5 bases from J; junction bases left unmatched: 10. This CDR3 is 15 amino acids long. The CDR3 is CASSPYKAGNNEQFF. The CDR3 bases are TGTGCCAGCAGCCCATATAAAGCGGGGAACAATGAGCAGTTCTTC.

This clonotype appeared a single time. The chain has TRBV6-5 and TRBJ2-7, with a tentative D call TRBD1 (6 bases). V lost 5 bases and J lost 3, with 17 bases in between. Germline CDR1 and CDR2: MNHEY and SVGAGI. The CDR3 is 15 amino acids. CDR3 protein: CASSPPGALNYEQYF. In DNA form, the CDR3 reads TGTGCCAGCAGTCCCCCAGGGGCGTTAAACTACGAGCAGTACTTC.

This clonotype appeared many times. DNA of the CDR3: TGTGCCAGCATAACAGGGAGGAACACTGAAGCTTTCTTT. Translating gives CASITGRNTEAFF. This chain joins TRBV28 and TRBJ1-1, with a possible D match to TRBD1 (6 bases). The V end was cut by 7 bases, the J end by 1 base, with 10 bases between. Germline V gene sequence: CDR1 MDHEN, CDR2 SYDVKM. The CDR3 consists of 13 residues. Full variable domain (outside the CDR3, taken from reference TRBV28 and TRBJ1-1): DVKVTQSSRYLVKRTGEKVFLECVQDMDHENMFWYRQDPGLGLRLIYFSYDVKMKEKGDIPEGYSVSREKKERFSLILESASTNQTSMYLCASITGRNTEAFFGQGTRLTVV.

Here the CDR3 reads CSARARGAMNTEAFF. The CDR3 nucleotides are TGCAGTGCTAGAGCGCGGGGGGCAATGAACACTGAAGCTTTCTTT. The rearrangement uses TRBV20-1 and TRBJ1-1; D might be TRBD1 (6 bases). CDR1 is DFQATT, CDR2 SNEGSKA, per germline (reference sequence). The CDR3 runs to 15 residues. The V gene lost 1 base and the J gene lost 0 bases, with 12 bases spanning the gap.

This clonotype was counted many times. The genes are TRBV30 and TRBJ2-1, with D unclear. Germline-derived CDR1 and CDR2 are GTSNPN and SVGIG (reference sequence). This CDR3 spans 13 amino acids. V gave up 0 bases and J gave up 4 bases, with 7 bases separating them. As DNA, the CDR3 is TGTGCCTGGAGTGTACTGGGTTACAATGAGCAGTTCTTC. Encoded protein: CAWSVLGYNEQFF.

At least ten counts were recorded for this clonotype. The chain employs TRBV28 and TRBJ2-1, with D perhaps matching TRBD2 (6 bases). Germline-derived CDR1 and CDR2 are MDHEN and SYDVKM. The CDR3 has 12 residues. Deletions cut 6 bases from V and 13 bases from J, with 16 bases between. CDR3 loop: CASRTSYPGQFF. CDR3 in DNA: TGTGCCAGCAGGACTAGTTACCCGGGCCAGTTCTTC.

This clonotype was observed a few times. V and J are TRBV20-1 and TRBJ2-4; no definite D call. The CDR3 covers 11 residues. Germline V gene lookup returns CDR1 DFQATT and CDR2 SNEGSKA (reference sequence). The V end was cut by 7 bases, the J end by 0 bases, with 4 bases between. CDR3 sequence (DNA): TGCAGTGGTCTAGCCAAAAACATTCAGTACTTC. Translation: CSGLAKNIQYF.

This clonotype was counted a few times. The chain couples TRBV5-6 to TRBJ2-1; D remains ambiguous. Germline V gene sequence: CDR1 SGHDT, CDR2 YYEEEE. The CDR3 has 13 residues. V lost 4 bases, J lost 7 bases, and 12 bases lay in between. CDR3 region: CASSPRTWNEQFF. CDR3 coding DNA: TGTGCCAGCAGCCCCAGGACCTGGAATGAGCAGTTCTTC.